The 18 T cell receptor beta chains below were found in one sample sequenced in a study of shared T cell receptors in the human thymus. Sequencing was performed with immunoSEQ multiplex PCR; in TCRdb, only in-frame clones are kept and a portion is missing. The table has over 650,000 clones, approximately 89% seen once. The same sample was also studied in work on human thymus T cells.

The sequencing sample was made of thymocytes. These receptor sequences come from a boy in the first two years of life with a congenital heart defect.

This chain links TRBV27 with TRBJ2-7, with 8 positions matching TRBD1. After removal of 3 bases from V and 3 bases from J, the junction contained 10 bases not matched to a gene. Germline lookup yields CDR1 MNHEY and CDR2 SMNVEV (reference sequence). There are 16 residues in the CDR3. The DNA for the CDR3 is TGTGCCAGCAGTTTCTCAGTCGGGACAGGCAACTACGAGCAGTACTTC. Translating gives CASSFSVGTGNYEQYF.

This sequence joins TRBV9 and TRBJ2-5; D possibly corresponds to TRBD2 (7 bases). V was pared by 3 bases and J by 6 bases, with 18 bases between. The CDR3 sequence is 15 residues long. Germline V CDR1 and CDR2: SGDLS, YYNGEE. The CDR3 loop is CASSGKGGAEKTQYF. CDR3 coding DNA: TGTGCCAGCAGCGGCAAAGGGGGGGCGGAAAAGACCCAGTACTTC.

The J gene is TRBJ1-4, the V gene TRBV4-1; TRBD1 matches at 11 bases. CDR1 MGHRA and CDR2 YSYEKL come from the germline V gene. Germline trimming cut 0 bases from V and 0 bases from J; bases unmatched to any gene: 6. The CDR3 has 19 amino acids. CDR3 bases: TGCGCCAGCAGCCAAGATGAGGACAGGGGGCCGGCAACTAATGAAAAACTGTTTTTT. It encodes CASSQDEDRGPATNEKLFF.

The chain recombines TRBV6-6 with TRBJ1-5; TRBD1 agrees at 7 bases. CDR3 length: 16 residues. Trimming took 7 bases from V and 1 from J; bases not matched to a gene: 10. CDR1 MNHNY and CDR2 SVGAGI come from the germline V gene (reference sequence). The CDR3 loop is CASTRTGEDSNQPQHF. The CDR3 DNA is TGTGCCAGCACCAGAACAGGGGAAGACAGCAATCAGCCCCAGCATTTT.

This rearrangement joins TRBV27 to TRBJ1-2; 12 bases are shared with TRBD1. V shed 6 bases, J shed 3 bases, and the junction held 8 bases outside the gene matches. CDR3 length: 16 residues. In germline, CDR1 is MNHEY, CDR2 SMNVEV (reference sequence). The CDR3 protein is CASSAGTGGLDYGYTF. The CDR3 DNA is TGTGCCAGCAGCGCAGGGACAGGGGGCCTCGACTATGGCTACACCTTC.

The rearrangement joins TRBV2 to TRBJ2-1, with 12 bases lining up with TRBD2. Trimming cost V 5 bases and J 8 bases; bases outside gene matches: 4. Germline CDR1 is SNHLY and CDR2 is FYNNEI. The CDR3 is 14 residues long. CDR3 loop: CASSSSSGRDEQFF. As DNA, the CDR3 is TGTGCCAGCAGTTCATCTAGCGGGAGGGATGAGCAGTTCTTC.

V and J are TRBV5-8 and TRBJ1-1; the D is unclear. V was cut by 2 bases and J by 0 bases, with 11 bases left in between. The CDR3 sequence is 15 residues long. The germline gives CDR1 SGHTS, CDR2 YDEGEE. CDR3 coding DNA: TGTGCCAGCAGCTTAAGGAGGCCCATGAACACTGAAGCTTTCTTT. Translated: CASSLRRPMNTEAFF.

This clone came up once. The chain uses TRBV12-5 and TRBJ2-1; D remains unclear. V lost 3 bases and J lost 7, with 13 bases in between. The CDR3 contains 14 residues. Germline CDR1 LGHNT, CDR2 FRNRAP. CDR3 sequence: CASGFIDKLNEQFF. As DNA, the CDR3 is TGTGCTAGTGGTTTTATAGACAAACTTAATGAGCAGTTCTTC.

V and J are TRBV19 and TRBJ1-2; tentative D call: TRBD1 (5 bases). CDR3 length: 15 residues. V lost 6 bases and J 6 bases, leaving 20 bases between the germline ends. Germline assignment: CDR1 LNHDA and CDR2 SQIVND (reference sequence). The CDR3 coding sequence is TGTGCCAGTAGCCCCCCCACCCCGACAGCTGATGGCTACACCTTC. Encoded protein: CASSPPTPTADGYTF.

The rearrangement uses TRBV13 and TRBJ2-7; no reliable D call. Deletions cut 5 bases from V and 4 bases from J, with 9 bases between. CDR1 and CDR2 from the germline V gene are PRHDT and FYEKMQ (reference sequence). The CDR3 runs to 12 residues. This CDR3 is CASSPFGYEQYF. Here the CDR3 DNA reads TGTGCCAGCAGCCCTTTCGGTTACGAGCAGTACTTC.

About this clone itself: The same CDR3 can be traced to other DNA sequences in this sample. CDR3 coding DNA: TGCGCCAGCAGCTCAGGCGGGCCCGGGGAGCTGTTTTTT. Translating it yields CASSSGGPGELFF. The chain is built from TRBV5-1 and TRBJ2-2, with D maybe TRBD2 (5 bases). Trimming cost V 3 bases and J 6 bases, with 9 bases left between them. This CDR3 is 13 amino acids long. The V gene's germline CDR1 is SGHRS and CDR2 YFSETQ.

The chain links TRBV4-2 to TRBJ2-7; 15 positions agree with TRBD2. This CDR3 spans 19 amino acids. The V gene's germline CDR1 is LGHNA and CDR2 YNFKEQ. V gave up 0 bases and J gave up 9 bases; unmatched junction bases: 15. This CDR3 is CASSQDTRTSGGAIHGQYF. The DNA for the CDR3 is TGTGCCAGCAGCCAAGATACCCGGACTAGCGGGGGGGCCATCCACGGGCAGTACTTC.

The CDR3 nucleotides are TGCGCCAGCAGCCAAGACAGTGAGGGGGACAACTCCTACAATGAGCAGTTCTTC. Its protein product is CASSQDSEGDNSYNEQFF. This rearrangement joins TRBV4-1 to TRBJ2-1; a possible D gene is TRBD1 (6 bases). V was cut by 0 bases and J by 0 bases, with 15 bases left in between. CDR3 length equals 18 residues. Germline assignment: CDR1 MGHRA and CDR2 YSYEKL.

The chain uses TRBV28 and TRBJ1-2, with D unclear. With 4 bases removed from V and 4 bases from J, the gap between germline ends came to 19 bases. Germline V gene sequence: CDR1 MDHEN, CDR2 SYDVKM. The CDR3 covers 16 residues. The CDR3 here is CASSSATSSVFYGYTF. DNA for the CDR3: TGTGCCAGCAGTTCGGCGACTTCTTCTGTATTCTATGGCTACACCTTC.

V and J are TRBV12-5 and TRBJ2-5, with D tentatively TRBD1 (5 bases). V lost 0 bases to trimming and J lost 3 bases, with 11 bases between them. Germline V CDR1 and CDR2: LGHNT, FRNRAP. The CDR3 extends over 15 amino acids. CDR3 nucleotides: TGTGCTAGTGGTTTGGTAGCGTCCAGGGAAGAGACCCAGTACTTC. It is translated as CASGLVASREETQYF.

This chain uses TRBV28 with TRBJ2-5, with 7 bases identical to TRBD2. The CDR3 spans 15 residues. Germline values: CDR1 MDHEN, CDR2 SYDVKM. The V segment lost 7 bases and the J segment 5 bases; nucleotides outside the gene matches: 13. The CDR3 DNA is TGTGCCAGCACCCCACGAGGGGTTAGCGGGGAGACCCAGTACTTC. It codes for CASTPRGVSGETQYF.

The table lists this clone with a few counts. This chain uses TRBV4-1 with TRBJ1-1; D ambiguous. Per germline, CDR1 MGHRA and CDR2 YSYEKL. CDR3 length: 13 residues. V was clipped by 5 bases and J by 2 bases, with 9 bases between them. The CDR3 nucleotides read TGCGCCAGCAGCTTAGGAGAAAACACTGAAGCTTTCTTT. Encoded protein: CASSLGENTEAFF.

The chain has TRBV18 and TRBJ2-5, with D maybe TRBD1 (5 bases). Trimming took 2 bases from V and 1 from J, leaving 17 bases between them. This CDR3 contains 17 residues. CDR1 KGHSH and CDR2 LQKENI come from the germline V gene. CDR3 nucleotides: TGTGCCAGCTCACCAGGTTTGGCAGGGCTGGTCCAAGAGACCCAGTACTTC. It codes for CASSPGLAGLVQETQYF. Full variable domain (missing parts from reference TRBV18 and TRBJ2-5): NAGVMQNPRHLVRRRGQEARLRCSPMKGHSHVYWYRQLPEEGLKFMVYLQKENIIDESGMPKERFSAEFPKEGPSILRIQQVVRGDSAAYFCASSPGLAGLVQETQYFGPGTRLLVL.